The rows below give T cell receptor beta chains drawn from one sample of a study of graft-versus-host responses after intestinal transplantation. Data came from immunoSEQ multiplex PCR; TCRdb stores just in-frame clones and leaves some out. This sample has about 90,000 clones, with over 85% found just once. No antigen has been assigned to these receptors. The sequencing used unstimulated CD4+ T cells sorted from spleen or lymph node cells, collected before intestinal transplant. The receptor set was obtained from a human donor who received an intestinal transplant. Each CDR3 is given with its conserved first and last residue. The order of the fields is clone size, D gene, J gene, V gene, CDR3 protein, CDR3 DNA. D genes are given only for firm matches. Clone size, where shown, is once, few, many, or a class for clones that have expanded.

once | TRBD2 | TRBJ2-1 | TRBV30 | CAWNQGGGGYNEQFF | TGTGCCTGGAACCAAGGCGGGGGGGGATACAATGAGCAGTTCTTC
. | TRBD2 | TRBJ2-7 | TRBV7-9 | CASSPGLAGVSYEQYF | TGTGCCAGCAGCCCGGGACTAGCGGGAGTATCCTACGAGCAGTACTTC
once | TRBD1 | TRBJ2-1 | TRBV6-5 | CASSFDRGPYNEQFF | TGTGCCAGCAGTTTTGACAGGGGACCCTACAATGAGCAGTTCTTC
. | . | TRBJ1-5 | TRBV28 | CASSLLGPNQPQHF | TGTGCCAGCAGTTTGTTGGGACCCAATCAGCCCCAGCATTTT
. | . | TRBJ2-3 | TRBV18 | CASSRSNPSTDTQYF | TGTGCCAGCTCACGCAGCAACCCTAGCACAGATACGCAGTATTTT
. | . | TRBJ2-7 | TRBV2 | CASSEPGDYEQYF | TGTGCCAGCAGTGAACCAGGGGATTACGAGCAGTACTTC
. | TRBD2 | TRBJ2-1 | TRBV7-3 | CASSTRGRGGMGEQFF | TGTGCCAGCAGCACGCGCGGGAGGGGAGGTATGGGTGAGCAGTTCTTC
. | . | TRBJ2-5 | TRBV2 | CASTRQGGTQYF | TGTGCCAGCACAAGACAGGGAGGAACCCAGTACTTC
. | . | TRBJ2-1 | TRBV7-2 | CASSLDRVYNEQFF | TGTGCCAGCAGCTTAGACAGGGTCTACAATGAGCAGTTCTTC
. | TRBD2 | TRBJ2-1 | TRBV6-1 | CASSAVAGGLYNEQFF | TGTGCCAGCAGTGCAGTAGCGGGAGGGCTGTACAATGAGCAGTTCTTC
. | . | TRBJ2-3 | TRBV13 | CASSGRSRLRTTDTQYF | TGTGCCAGCAGCGGCCGCTCAAGGTTACGGACTACAGATACGCAGTATTTT
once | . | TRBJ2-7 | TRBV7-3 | CASSLIKQQGRSYEQYF | TGTGCCAGCAGCTTAATTAAACAACAGGGTCGGTCCTACGAGCAGTACTTC
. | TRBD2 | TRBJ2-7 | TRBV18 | CASSPGGTSGLYEQYF | TGTGCCAGCTCACCAGGTGGGACTAGCGGGCTCTACGAGCAGTACTTC
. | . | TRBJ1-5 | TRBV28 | CASSSAGNQPQHF | TGTGCCAGCAGTTCGGCAGGCAATCAGCCCCAGCATTTT
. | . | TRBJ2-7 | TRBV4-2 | CASSLANSRGASPHEQYF | TGTGCCAGCAGCCTAGCAAATTCGAGGGGGGCCTCGCCCCACGAGCAGTACTTC
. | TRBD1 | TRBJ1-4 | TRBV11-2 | CASSLGGQEVLGKLFF | TGTGCCAGCAGCTTAGGAGGACAGGAGGTCTTGGGGAAACTGTTTTTT
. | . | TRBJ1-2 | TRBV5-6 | CASSLGLSPYGYTF | TGTGCCAGCAGCTTGGGACTTTCCCCCTATGGCTACACCTTC
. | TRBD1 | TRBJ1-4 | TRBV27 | CASSAAGGAEKLFF | TGTGCCAGCAGTGCTGCAGGGGGGGCTGAAAAACTGTTTTTT
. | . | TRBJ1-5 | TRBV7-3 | CASSLEGRQPQHF | TGTGCCAGCAGCTTAGAAGGTAGACAGCCCCAGCATTTT
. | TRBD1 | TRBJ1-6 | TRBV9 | CASSVDNRGNSPLHF | TGTGCCAGCAGCGTAGATAACAGGGGGAATTCACCCCTCCACTTT
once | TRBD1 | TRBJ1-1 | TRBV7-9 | CASSSPSGQGTEAFF | TGTGCCAGCAGCTCCCCCTCGGGACAGGGGACTGAAGCTTTCTTT
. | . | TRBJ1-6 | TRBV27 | CASTPGGDYNSPLHF | TGTGCCAGCACCCCTGGGGGGGACTATAATTCACCCCTCCACTTT
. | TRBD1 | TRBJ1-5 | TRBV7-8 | CASSFGQGNQPQHF | TGTGCCAGCAGCTTTGGACAGGGGAATCAGCCCCAGCATTTT
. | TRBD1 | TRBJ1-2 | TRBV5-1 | CASSLSQGAQGYTF | TGCGCCAGCAGCTTGAGTCAGGGGGCGCAAGGCTACACCTTC
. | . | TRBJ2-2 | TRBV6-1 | CASSELPGGFGSRSTGELFF | TGTGCCAGCAGTGAACTTCCCGGGGGTTTCGGTAGCAGATCCACCGGGGAGCTGTTTTTT
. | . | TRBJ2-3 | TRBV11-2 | CASSFSTDTQYF | TGTGCCAGCAGCTTTAGCACAGATACGCAGTATTTT